These 26 T cell receptor beta chains were all obtained from the same sample, sequenced in a study of blood T cell repertoires in COVID-19. Profiled with immunoSEQ multiplex PCR; TCRdb holds only in-frame clones, not every one. The table shows tens of thousands of clones, with 75% to 90% occurring only once. Source material: peripheral blood. The origin of the receptors is a man aged 65-85 years with acute or convalescent COVID-19.

This clone was seen once. The rearrangement joins TRBV7-2 to TRBJ2-1, with TRBD1 matching over 7 bases. J lost 7 bases, V lost 5 bases, and 11 bases had no gene match. Germline lookup yields CDR1 SGHTA and CDR2 FQGNSA. The CDR3 runs 15 residues. CDR3 residues: CASSPTDREGNEQFF. Here the CDR3 DNA reads TGTGCCAGCAGCCCTACCGACAGGGAAGGGAATGAGCAGTTCTTC.

This chain links TRBV7-8 with TRBJ2-7, with a possible D match to TRBD2 (5 bases). The V gene's germline CDR1 is SGHVS and CDR2 FQNEAQ. V gave up 5 bases and J gave up 3 bases, with 11 bases separating them. CDR3 size: 13 residues. In DNA, the CDR3 is TGTGCCAGCAGCCGGCGGGCAGACTACGAGCAGTACTTC. Translation gives CASSRRADYEQYF.

The V call is TRBV4-2, the J call TRBJ2-1; 14 bases map to TRBD2. The CDR3 has 16 amino acids. Germline loops: CDR1 LGHNA, CDR2 YNFKEQ. V lost 3 bases, J lost 10 bases, and 8 bases stayed unmatched. The CDR3: CASSQGGLAGEKEQFF. The CDR3 DNA follows: TGTGCCAGCAGCCAGGGGGGACTAGCGGGAGAAAAGGAGCAGTTCTTC.

A single count supports this clone. J is TRBJ1-4 and V is TRBV5-4, with TRBD1 matching 7 bases. With V trimmed by 4 bases and J by 5 bases, 2 bases remained unmatched. Per germline, CDR1 SGHNT and CDR2 YYREEE (reference sequence). CDR3 length equals 13 residues. The CDR3: CASSGDRNEKLFF. The CDR3 DNA sequence: TGTGCCAGCAGCGGGGACAGAAATGAAAAACTGTTTTTT.

CDR3 coding DNA: TGTGCCAGCAGTCCTAAAGGGCGGACTAGCACAGATACGCAGTATTTT. It yields the protein CASSPKGRTSTDTQYF. The chain uses TRBV6-6 and TRBJ2-3, with D possibly TRBD2 on 5 matching bases. Germline CDR1 reads MNHNY; CDR2 reads SVGAGI (reference sequence). The CDR3 consists of 16 residues. Between the trimmed V and J ends, which lost 5 bases and 0 bases, there was a span of 15 bases.

This clone was detected once. The gene calls are TRBV18 and TRBJ2-3; D gene ambiguous. CDR1 and CDR2 (germline): KGHSH, LQKENI. The CDR3 is made up of 14 amino acids. V was trimmed by 5 bases and J by 2 bases, leaving 11 bases between them. Here the CDR3 DNA reads TGTGCCAGCTCAACCGAAGCGTACACAGATACGCAGTATTTT. It yields the protein CASSTEAYTDTQYF.

The V and J genes are TRBV5-6 and TRBJ2-7; TRBD1 is a possible D gene (5 bases). Germline CDR1 is SGHDT and CDR2 is YYEEEE. The CDR3 contains 15 residues. V lost 4 bases to trimming and J lost 2 bases, with 16 bases between them. This CDR3 reads CASSPGSRVTYEQYF. Here the CDR3 DNA reads TGTGCCAGCAGCCCCGGGTCCAGGGTTACCTACGAGCAGTACTTC.

This clone was found once. The chain combines TRBV19 with TRBJ2-7, with a tentative D call TRBD1 (6 bases). Germline V gene data show CDR1 as LNHDA and CDR2 as SQIVND (reference sequence). The CDR3 loop spans 15 amino acids. The V end was cut by 6 bases, the J end by 5 bases, with 20 bases between. CDR3 amino acids: CASSQGTGNSNEQYF. The DNA for the CDR3 is TGTGCCAGTAGCCAAGGAACAGGGAATAGCAACGAGCAGTACTTC.

The sample holds one count of this clone. V and J are TRBV6-6 and TRBJ2-1; D gene unclear. This CDR3 is built from 15 residues. Germline V gene lookup returns CDR1 MNHNY and CDR2 SVGAGI (reference sequence). V lost 7 bases and J 0 bases, leaving 13 bases between the germline ends. This CDR3 reads CASTLGWSSYNEQFF. The CDR3 region has the DNA TGTGCCAGCACCCTAGGCTGGAGCTCCTACAATGAGCAGTTCTTC.

This chain joins TRBV11-2 and TRBJ2-4; D is uncertain. The length of the CDR3 is 15 residues. Trimming pared 6 bases from V and 0 bases from J, leaving 12 bases between. Germline CDR1 reads SGHAT; CDR2 reads FQNNGV. CDR3 DNA: TGTGCCAGCAGTCGTCCACTACTAGCCAAAAACATTCAGTACTTC. Its translation: CASSRPLLAKNIQYF.

This clone is medium-sized in the sample. V usage is TRBV7-8 and J usage is TRBJ1-6; TRBD1 matches at 9 bases. CDR1 is SGHVS, CDR2 FQNEAQ, per germline. Trimming took 6 bases from V and 14 from J; bases not matched to a gene: 14. This CDR3 is built from 15 residues. In DNA form, the CDR3 reads TGTGCCAGCAGTCCCGGGACAGGGACTTCTGCGACCCTCCACTTT. This gives the protein CASSPGTGTSATLHF.

The chain combines TRBV5-6 with TRBJ2-7, with D perhaps TRBD1 (6 bases). Trimming took 2 bases from V and 3 from J, leaving 18 bases between them. Germline lookup yields CDR1 SGHDT and CDR2 YYEEEE. CDR3 length: 16 residues. The CDR3 sequence is CASSFTGPGGHYEQYF. CDR3 coding DNA: TGTGCCAGCAGCTTCACAGGACCTGGGGGACACTACGAGCAGTACTTC.

The chain links TRBV5-5 to TRBJ2-1; weak D call: TRBD2 (6 bases). Trimming left V 4 bases short and J 3 bases short, with 11 bases between. The CDR3 covers 14 residues. In germline, CDR1 is SGHKS, CDR2 YYEKEE (reference sequence). CDR3 region: CASSGLAIYNEQFF. The CDR3 DNA sequence: TGTGCCAGCAGCGGGCTAGCGATCTACAATGAGCAGTTCTTC.

The J gene is TRBJ2-2, the V gene TRBV28; 11 nucleotides line up with TRBD2. V shed 5 bases, J shed 4 bases, and the junction held 6 bases outside the gene matches. In germline, CDR1 is MDHEN, CDR2 SYDVKM. This CDR3 is 16 amino acids long. The CDR3 reads CASSGGTSGITGELFF. DNA of the CDR3: TGTGCCAGCAGTGGCGGGACTAGCGGTATCACCGGGGAGCTGTTTTTT.

The V and J genes are TRBV18 and TRBJ1-5; 8 positions agree with TRBD1. The ends lost 4 bases at V and 6 bases at J; junction bases unmatched: 5. The CDR3 loop spans 14 amino acids. CDR1 KGHSH and CDR2 LQKENI come from the germline V gene. In DNA, the CDR3 is TGTGCCAGCTCACAGCAGGGGGCCTTTCAGCCCCAGCATTTT. Translation: CASSQQGAFQPQHF.

This clone was recorded a few times. The chain joins TRBV6-4 to TRBJ2-1, with 7 bases fitting TRBD1. The germline V gene encodes CDR1 MRHNA and CDR2 SNTAGT. With 6 bases clipped from V and 4 bases from J, the junction kept 12 bases outside the gene matches. The CDR3 runs 16 residues. In nucleotides, the CDR3 is TGTGCCAGCAGCGAACAACCGGGACAGCAATACAATGAGCAGTTCTTC. This sequence encodes CASSEQPGQQYNEQFF.

The V call is TRBV12-3 or TRBV12-4, the J call TRBJ1-1; possible D gene TRBD1, 6 bases. With 6 bases removed from V and 8 bases from J, the gap between germline ends came to 13 bases. The CDR3 loop spans 12 amino acids. CDR3 amino acids: CASSLTGGEAFF. The CDR3 DNA reads as TGTGCCAGCAGCCTGACAGGAGGAGAAGCTTTCTTT.

This chain connects TRBV7-8 to TRBJ2-7; perhaps TRBD2 as D (5 bases). The V gene lost 5 bases and the J gene lost 4 bases, with 15 bases spanning the gap. CDR3 size: 14 residues. Germline values: CDR1 SGHVS, CDR2 FQNEAQ. The CDR3 loop reads CASSTMPGNYEQYF. As DNA, the CDR3 is TGTGCCAGCAGCACAATGCCCGGGAATTACGAGCAGTACTTC. The variable domain in full, completed from reference TRBV7-8 and TRBJ2-7, reads GAGVSQSPRYKVAKRGQDVALRCDPISGHVSLFWYQQALGQGPEFLTYFQNEAQLDKSGLPSDRFFAERPEGSVSTLKIQRTQQEDSAVYLCASSTMPGNYEQYFGPGTRLTVT.

The chain joins TRBV18 to TRBJ2-1; D gene ambiguous. V lost 0 bases to trimming and J lost 8 bases, with 11 bases between them. CDR1 KGHSH and CDR2 LQKENI come from the germline V gene. This CDR3 spans 14 amino acids. The CDR3 bases are TGTGCCAGCTCACCACCGCGTGCTCGAGATGAGCAGTTCTTC. It is translated as CASSPPRARDEQFF.

The chain is built from TRBV28 and TRBJ2-5; 10 bases agree with TRBD1. The CDR3 length is 16 residues. From germline, CDR1 is MDHEN and CDR2 SYDVKM. J was trimmed by 2 bases and V by 5 bases; bases with no gene match: 8. The CDR3 nucleotides are TGTGCCAGCAGTGCGCAGGGACAGGGGTTTCAAGAGACCCAGTACTTC. Its translation is CASSAQGQGFQETQYF.

The chain combines TRBV4-3 with TRBJ1-1; 7 bases are shared with TRBD1. Germline V gene sequence: CDR1 LGHNA, CDR2 YSLEER. J was trimmed by 0 bases and V by 1 base; bases with no gene match: 5. This CDR3 is built from 16 residues. Here the CDR3 reads CASSQVTGAMNTEAFF. In DNA, the CDR3 is TGCGCCAGCAGCCAAGTTACAGGGGCAATGAACACTGAAGCTTTCTTT.

J is TRBJ1-1 and V is TRBV2, with 9 positions matching TRBD1. Germline V gene sequence: CDR1 SNHLY, CDR2 FYNNEI. The CDR3 spans 16 residues. V lost 3 bases, J lost 4 bases, and 9 bases stayed unmatched. The CDR3, as DNA: TGTGCCAGCAGTGACACAGGGGGCGCTTCGGTCACTGAAGCTTTCTTT. This encodes CASSDTGGASVTEAFF.

As regards this clone: The same CDR3 is also encoded by other DNA sequences in this sample. This chain connects TRBV2 to TRBJ1-2; D gene unclear. V lost 2 bases, J lost 4 bases, and 5 bases lay in between. The germline gives CDR1 SNHLY, CDR2 FYNNEI. The CDR3 extends over 12 amino acids. For the CDR3, the DNA is TGTGCCAGCAGTGAATTATCCTATGGCTACACCTTC. Translating it yields CASSELSYGYTF.

V is TRBV9 and J is TRBJ1-2; 7 bases line up with TRBD1. Germline V lookup: CDR1 SGDLS, CDR2 YYNGEE. This CDR3 contains 17 residues. Trimming at V came to 3 bases and at J to 5 bases, leaving 16 bases not matched to a gene. CDR3 DNA sequence: TGTGCCAGCAGCGCGGGACAGCGATCCTACCTATATTATGGCTACACCTTC. This codes for CASSAGQRSYLYYGYTF.

The chain couples TRBV7-2 to TRBJ1-2, with TRBD1 matching 7 bases. CDR1 and CDR2 (germline): SGHTA, FQGNSA. This CDR3 is built from 15 residues. Trimming removed 5 bases from V and 2 bases from J; junction bases left unmatched: 8. CDR3 nucleotides: TGTGCCAGCAGCGCGAACCGACAGGGCAACTATGGCTACACCTTC. Amino acids: CASSANRQGNYGYTF.

The CDR3 loop reads CASSDRGQGAEKLFF. CDR3 in DNA: TGTGCCAGCAGTGATAGGGGACAGGGGGCAGAAAAACTGTTTTTT. The V and J genes are TRBV2 and TRBJ1-4; 12 positions agree with TRBD1. The CDR3 has 15 residues. The J segment lost 8 bases and the V segment lost 3 bases, leaving 4 bases of the junction unmatched. The germline V gene has CDR1 SNHLY and CDR2 FYNNEI.